The 2 T cell receptor beta chains given below trace back to one sample, sequenced in a study of cytomegalovirus exposure and HLA in healthy donors. Researchers ran the PCR with 60 Vbeta and 13 Jbeta primers. Produced via immunoSEQ multiplex PCR; TCRdb's table is partial and in-frame only. The sample has 100,000 to 150,000 clones, less than 85% seen once. Sequencing was done on a sample of PBMCs. The receptors were gathered from a female donor in good health and CMV-seronegative.

V is TRBV11-2 and J is TRBJ2-7, with a weak D call TRBD1 (6 bases). With 3 bases removed from V and 0 bases from J, the gap between germline ends came to 15 bases. Looked up from germline, CDR1 is SGHAT and CDR2 is FQNNGV. The CDR3 is made up of 16 amino acids. CDR3 nucleotides: TGTGCCAGCAGCTTGGCTGGACAGATTAACTCCTACGAGCAGTACTTC. Its protein is CASSLAGQINSYEQYF. The full variable domain, rest sourced from reference TRBV11-2 and TRBJ2-7, is EAGVAQSPRYKIIEKRQSVAFWCNPISGHATLYWYQQILGQGPKLLIQFQNNGVVDDSQLPKDRFSAERLKGVDSTLKIQPAKLEDSAVYLCASSLAGQINSYEQYFGPGTRLTVT.

The genes are TRBV30 and TRBJ2-7; TRBD2 matches at 7 bases. CDR3 length equals 12 residues. Germline loops: CDR1 GTSNPN, CDR2 SVGIG (reference sequence). V lost 3 bases, J lost 7 bases, and 6 bases stayed unmatched. The CDR3 coding sequence is TGTGCCTGGAGAGGCTTGGGGGGGGAGCAGTACTTC. Amino acid sequence: CAWRGLGGEQYF.